This TCR beta chain is from a study of blood T cell repertoires in COVID-19. On the study more broadly: Acute and convalescent COVID-19 specimens originated in the United States, Italy and Spain.

Participants were aged roughly 18 to 90 years, lived in under 25 US areas, and enrolled virtually. Shortly before study entry, within 2 weeks, exposed participants had met a COVID-19 case. V dropped 5 bases and J dropped 2 bases, with 10 bases sitting between them. The germline gives CDR1 MNHEY, CDR2 SMNVEV (reference sequence). The CDR3 sequence is 13 residues long. The table came from immunoSEQ multiplex PCR; TCRdb's copy has only in-frame clones and leaves some out. The sample includes about 260,000 clones, 85% to 90% of them seen just once. The rearrangement joins TRBV27 to TRBJ2-7; D is possibly TRBD1 (6 bases). Sequenced input: PBMCs or T cells enriched from blood (not recorded which). The sequence derives from a man aged 50 to 59 who had been exposed to COVID-19. The CDR3 DNA sequence: TGTGCCAGCAGTAGGGGGACCGCCTACGAGCAGTACTTC. Protein sequence: CASSRGTAYEQYF.